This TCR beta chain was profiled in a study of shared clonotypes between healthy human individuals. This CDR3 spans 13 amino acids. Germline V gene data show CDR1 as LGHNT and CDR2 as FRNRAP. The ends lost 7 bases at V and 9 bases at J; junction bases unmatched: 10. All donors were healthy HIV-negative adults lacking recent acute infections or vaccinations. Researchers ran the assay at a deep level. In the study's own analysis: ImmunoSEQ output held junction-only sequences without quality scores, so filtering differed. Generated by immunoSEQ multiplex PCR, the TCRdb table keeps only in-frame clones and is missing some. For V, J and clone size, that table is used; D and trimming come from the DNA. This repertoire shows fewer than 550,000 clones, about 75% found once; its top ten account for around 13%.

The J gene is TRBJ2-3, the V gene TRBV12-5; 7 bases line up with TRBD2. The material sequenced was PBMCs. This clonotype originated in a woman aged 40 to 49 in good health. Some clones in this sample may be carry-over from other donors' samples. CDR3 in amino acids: CASARGTGETQYF. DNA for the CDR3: TGTGCTAGTGCGCGGGGGACTGGGGAGACGCAGTATTTT. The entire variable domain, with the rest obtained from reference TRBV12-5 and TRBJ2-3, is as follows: DARVTQTPRHKVTEMGQEVTMRCQPILGHNTVFWYRQTMMQGLELLAYFRNRAPLDDSGMPKDRFSAEMPDATLATLKIQPSEPRDSAVYFCASARGTGETQYFGPGTRLTVL.